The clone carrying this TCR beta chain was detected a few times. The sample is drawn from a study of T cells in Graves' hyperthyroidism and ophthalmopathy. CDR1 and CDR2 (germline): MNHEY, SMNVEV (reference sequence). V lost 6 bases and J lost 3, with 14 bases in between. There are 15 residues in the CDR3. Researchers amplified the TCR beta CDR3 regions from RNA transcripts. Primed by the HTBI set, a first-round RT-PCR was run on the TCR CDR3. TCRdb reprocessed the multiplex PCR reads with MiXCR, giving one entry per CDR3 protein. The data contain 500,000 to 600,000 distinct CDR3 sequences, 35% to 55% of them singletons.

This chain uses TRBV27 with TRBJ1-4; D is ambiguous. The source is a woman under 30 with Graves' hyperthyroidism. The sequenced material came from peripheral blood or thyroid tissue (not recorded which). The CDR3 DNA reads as TGTGCCAGCAGCAAAAGGGATAGAGCTAATGAAAAACTGTTTTTT. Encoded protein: CASSKRDRANEKLFF.